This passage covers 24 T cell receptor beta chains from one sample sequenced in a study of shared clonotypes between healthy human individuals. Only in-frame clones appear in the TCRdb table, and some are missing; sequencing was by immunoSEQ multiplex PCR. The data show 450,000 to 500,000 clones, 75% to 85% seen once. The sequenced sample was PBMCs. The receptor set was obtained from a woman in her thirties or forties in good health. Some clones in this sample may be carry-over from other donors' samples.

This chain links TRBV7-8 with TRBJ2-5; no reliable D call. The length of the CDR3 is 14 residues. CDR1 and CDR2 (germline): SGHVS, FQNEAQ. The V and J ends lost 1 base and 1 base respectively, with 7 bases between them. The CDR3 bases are TGTGCCAGCAGCTTAGGAGTTCCCCAAGAGACCCAGTACTTC. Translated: CASSLGVPQETQYF.

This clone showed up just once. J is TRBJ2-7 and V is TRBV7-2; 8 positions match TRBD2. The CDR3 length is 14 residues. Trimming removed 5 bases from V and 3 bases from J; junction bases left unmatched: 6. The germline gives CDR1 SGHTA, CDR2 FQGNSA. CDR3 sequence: CASSIARGDYEQYF. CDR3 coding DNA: TGTGCCAGCAGCATCGCGCGGGGGGACTACGAGCAGTACTTC.

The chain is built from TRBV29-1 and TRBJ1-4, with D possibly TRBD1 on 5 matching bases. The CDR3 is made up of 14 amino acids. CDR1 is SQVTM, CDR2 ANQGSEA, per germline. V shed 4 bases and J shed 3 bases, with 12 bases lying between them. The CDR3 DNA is TGCAGCGTTGGCTTAGGGGTGGCTAATGAAAAACTGTTTTTT. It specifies CSVGLGVANEKLFF.

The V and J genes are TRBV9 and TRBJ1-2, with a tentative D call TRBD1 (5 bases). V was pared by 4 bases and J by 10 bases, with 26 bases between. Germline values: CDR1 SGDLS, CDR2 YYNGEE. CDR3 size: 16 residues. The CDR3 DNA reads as TGTGCCAGCAGCTCTGTAGGTACGGACAAGCTATGGGACTACACCTTC. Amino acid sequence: CASSSVGTDKLWDYTF.

The CDR3 DNA reads as TGTGCCAGCAGCTCGGGAGTCGGTCGGGGCACAGATACGCAGTATTTT. Protein: CASSSGVGRGTDTQYF. The rearrangement uses TRBV7-2 and TRBJ2-3; TRBD2 is a possible D gene (6 bases). Germline V CDR1 and CDR2: SGHTA, FQGNSA. V lost 4 bases and J 1 base, leaving 15 bases between the germline ends. The length of the CDR3 is 16 residues.

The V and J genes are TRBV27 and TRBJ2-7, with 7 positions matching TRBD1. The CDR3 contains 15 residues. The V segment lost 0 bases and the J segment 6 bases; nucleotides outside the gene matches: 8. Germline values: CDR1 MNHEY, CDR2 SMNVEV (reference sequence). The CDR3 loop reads CASSLSSRGKGEQYF. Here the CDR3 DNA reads TGTGCCAGCAGTTTATCTTCCAGGGGGAAAGGCGAGCAGTACTTC.

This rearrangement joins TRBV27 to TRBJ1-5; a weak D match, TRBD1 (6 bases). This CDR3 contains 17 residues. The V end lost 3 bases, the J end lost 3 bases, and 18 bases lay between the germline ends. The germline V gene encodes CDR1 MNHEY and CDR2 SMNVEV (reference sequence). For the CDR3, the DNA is TGTGCCAGCAGTTTTATGCCCGATGGACAGTTCAATCAGCCCCAGCATTTT. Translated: CASSFMPDGQFNQPQHF.

The CDR3 loop reads CASSLDTGGAGAFF. CDR3 coding DNA: TGTGCCAGCAGCTTAGACACAGGGGGCGCAGGGGCTTTCTTT. The rearrangement links TRBV13 to TRBJ1-1; 9 positions agree with TRBD1. The CDR3 extends over 14 amino acids. Germline lookup yields CDR1 PRHDT and CDR2 FYEKMQ (reference sequence). J lost 11 bases, V lost 1 base, and 8 bases had no gene match.

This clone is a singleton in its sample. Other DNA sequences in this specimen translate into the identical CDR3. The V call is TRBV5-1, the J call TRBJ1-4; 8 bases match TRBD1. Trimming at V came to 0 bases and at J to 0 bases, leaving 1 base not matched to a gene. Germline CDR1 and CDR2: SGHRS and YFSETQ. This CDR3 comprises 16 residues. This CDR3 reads CASSLGGQATNEKLFF. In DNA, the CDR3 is TGCGCCAGCAGCTTGGGGGGACAGGCAACTAATGAAAAACTGTTTTTT.

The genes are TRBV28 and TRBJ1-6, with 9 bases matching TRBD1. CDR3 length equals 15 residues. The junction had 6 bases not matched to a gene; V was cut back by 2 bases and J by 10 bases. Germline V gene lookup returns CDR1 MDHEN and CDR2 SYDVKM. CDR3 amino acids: CASSLRTGVWSPLHF. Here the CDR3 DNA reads TGTGCCAGCAGTTTACGGACAGGGGTTTGGTCACCCCTCCACTTT. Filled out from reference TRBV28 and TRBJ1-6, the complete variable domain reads DVKVTQSSRYLVKRTGEKVFLECVQDMDHENMFWYRQDPGLGLRLIYFSYDVKMKEKGDIPEGYSVSREKKERFSLILESASTNQTSMYLCASSLRTGVWSPLHFGNGTRLTVT.

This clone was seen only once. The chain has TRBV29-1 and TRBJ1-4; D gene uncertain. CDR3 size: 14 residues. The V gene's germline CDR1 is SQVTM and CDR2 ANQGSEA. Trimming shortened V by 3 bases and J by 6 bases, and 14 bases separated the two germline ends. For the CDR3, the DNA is TGCAGCGTTGAGTGCCGCGGGCTACATGAAAAACTGTTTTTT. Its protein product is CSVECRGLHEKLFF.

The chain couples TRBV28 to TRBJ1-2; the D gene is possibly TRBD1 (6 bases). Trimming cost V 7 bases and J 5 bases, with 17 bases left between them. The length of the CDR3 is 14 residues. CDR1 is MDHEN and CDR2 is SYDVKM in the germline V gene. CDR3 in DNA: TGTGCCAGCAACCGAAGGGATAGGGGGTATGGCTACACCTTC. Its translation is CASNRRDRGYGYTF.

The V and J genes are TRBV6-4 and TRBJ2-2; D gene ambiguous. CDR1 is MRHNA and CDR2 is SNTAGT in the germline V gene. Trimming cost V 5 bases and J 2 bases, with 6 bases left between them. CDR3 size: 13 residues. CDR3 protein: CASSPSNTGELFF. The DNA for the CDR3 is TGTGCCAGCAGTCCGAGCAACACCGGGGAGCTGTTTTTT.

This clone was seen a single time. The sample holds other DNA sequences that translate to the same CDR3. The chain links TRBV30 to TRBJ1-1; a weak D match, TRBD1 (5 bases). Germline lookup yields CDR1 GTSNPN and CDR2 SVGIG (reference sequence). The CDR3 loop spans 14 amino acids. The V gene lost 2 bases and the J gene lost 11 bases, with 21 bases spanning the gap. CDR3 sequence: CAWSPPRETGKAFF. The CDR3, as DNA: TGTGCCTGGAGTCCTCCCAGGGAAACGGGGAAGGCTTTCTTT.

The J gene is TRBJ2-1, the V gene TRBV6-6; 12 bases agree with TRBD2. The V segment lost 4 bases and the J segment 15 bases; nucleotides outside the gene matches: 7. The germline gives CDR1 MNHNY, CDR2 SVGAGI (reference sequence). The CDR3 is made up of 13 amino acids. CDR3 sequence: CASSFATSGSRFF. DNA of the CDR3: TGTGCCAGCAGTTTCGCGACTAGCGGGAGTCGGTTCTTC.

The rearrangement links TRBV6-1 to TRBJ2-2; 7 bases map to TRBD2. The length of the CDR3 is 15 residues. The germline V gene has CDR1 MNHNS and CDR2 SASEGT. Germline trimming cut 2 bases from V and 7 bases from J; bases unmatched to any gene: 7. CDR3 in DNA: TGTGCCAGCAGTGAAAGCCGGGGGGTGTACGGGGAGCTGTTTTTT. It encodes CASSESRGVYGELFF.

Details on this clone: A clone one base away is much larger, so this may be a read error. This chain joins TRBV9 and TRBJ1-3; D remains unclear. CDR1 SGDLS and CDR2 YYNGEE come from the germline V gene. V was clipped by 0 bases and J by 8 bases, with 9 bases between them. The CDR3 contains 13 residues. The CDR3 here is CASSVDWRDTIYF. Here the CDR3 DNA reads TGTGCCAGCAGCGTAGACTGGAGAGACACCATATATTTT.

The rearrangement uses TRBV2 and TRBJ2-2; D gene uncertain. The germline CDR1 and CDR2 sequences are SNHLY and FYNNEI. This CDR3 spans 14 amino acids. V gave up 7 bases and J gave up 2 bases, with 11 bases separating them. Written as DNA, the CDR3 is TGTGCCAGCAACCCATGGGCAAACACCGGGGAGCTGTTTTTT. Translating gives CASNPWANTGELFF.

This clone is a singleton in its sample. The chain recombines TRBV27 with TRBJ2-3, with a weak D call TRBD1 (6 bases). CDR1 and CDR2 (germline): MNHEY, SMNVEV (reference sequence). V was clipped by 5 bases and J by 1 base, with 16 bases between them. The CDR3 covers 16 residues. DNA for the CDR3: TGTGCCAGCAGTCCGTCCAATTGGGGGCGCACAGATACGCAGTATTTT. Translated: CASSPSNWGRTDTQYF.

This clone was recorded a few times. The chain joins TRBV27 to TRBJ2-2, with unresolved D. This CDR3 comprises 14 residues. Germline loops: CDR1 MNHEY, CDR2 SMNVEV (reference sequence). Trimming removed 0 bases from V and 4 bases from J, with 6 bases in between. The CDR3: CASSLSDLTGELFF. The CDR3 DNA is TGTGCCAGCAGTTTATCGGACCTCACCGGGGAGCTGTTTTTT.

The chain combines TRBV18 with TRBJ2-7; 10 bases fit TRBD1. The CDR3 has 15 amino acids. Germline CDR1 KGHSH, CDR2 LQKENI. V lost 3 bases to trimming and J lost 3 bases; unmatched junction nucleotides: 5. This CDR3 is CASSPWTGGDYEQYF. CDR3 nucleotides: TGTGCCAGCTCACCGTGGACAGGGGGAGACTACGAGCAGTACTTC.

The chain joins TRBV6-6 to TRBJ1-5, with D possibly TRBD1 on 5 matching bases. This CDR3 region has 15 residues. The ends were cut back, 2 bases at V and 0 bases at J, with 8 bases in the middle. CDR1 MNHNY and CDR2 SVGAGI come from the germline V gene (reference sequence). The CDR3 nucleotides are TGTGCCAGCAGTTACCGCAGGGCTAGCAATCAGCCCCAGCATTTT. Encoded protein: CASSYRRASNQPQHF.

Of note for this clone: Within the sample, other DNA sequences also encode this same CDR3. CDR3 in DNA: TGTGCCAGCAGCTTAGCGGGAGGTACCGGGGAGCTGTTTTTT. Its protein product is CASSLAGGTGELFF. The rearrangement joins TRBV7-9 to TRBJ2-2; D may be TRBD2 (6 bases). Looked up from germline, CDR1 is SEHNR and CDR2 is FQNEAQ (reference sequence). The length of the CDR3 is 14 residues. V was clipped by 0 bases and J by 5 bases, with 7 bases between them.

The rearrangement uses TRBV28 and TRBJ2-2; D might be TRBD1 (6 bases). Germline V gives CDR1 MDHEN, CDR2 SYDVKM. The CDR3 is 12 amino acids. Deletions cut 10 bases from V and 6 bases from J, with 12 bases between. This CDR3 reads CATRQVAGELFF. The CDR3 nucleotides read TGTGCCACCCGACAGGTGGCCGGGGAGCTGTTTTTT.